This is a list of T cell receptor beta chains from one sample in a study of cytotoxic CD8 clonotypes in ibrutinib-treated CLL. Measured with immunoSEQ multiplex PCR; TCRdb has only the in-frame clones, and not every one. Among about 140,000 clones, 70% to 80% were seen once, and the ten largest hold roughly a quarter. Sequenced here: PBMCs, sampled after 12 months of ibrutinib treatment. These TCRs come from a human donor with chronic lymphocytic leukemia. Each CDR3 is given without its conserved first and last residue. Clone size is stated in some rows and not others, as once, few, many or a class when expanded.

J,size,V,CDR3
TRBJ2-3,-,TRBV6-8,ASRTGLGGSTDTQY
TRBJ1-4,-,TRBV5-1,ASTAGATRNEKLF
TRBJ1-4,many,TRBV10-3,AISEGRSTNEKLF
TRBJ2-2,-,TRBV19,ASSMPDRYTGELF
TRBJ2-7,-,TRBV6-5,ASSYSARYREQY
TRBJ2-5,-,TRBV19,ASSIDLTGSGETQY
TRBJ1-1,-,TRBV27,ASSLGLGNTEAF
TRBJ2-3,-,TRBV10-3,ATQRVAGDTTDTQY
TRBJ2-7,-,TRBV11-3,ASSLGQRPGQVGSYEQY
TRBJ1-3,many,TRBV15,ATSIGSGNTIY
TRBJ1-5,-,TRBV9,ASSGATNQPQH
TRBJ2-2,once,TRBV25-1,ASSEWTDGTGELF
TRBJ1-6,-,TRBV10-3,AISSGTGDGSPLH
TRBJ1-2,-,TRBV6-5,ASSESGTVYGYT
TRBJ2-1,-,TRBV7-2,ASSLGVEGAEQF
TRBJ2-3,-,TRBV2,ASSNYDQGPVTDTQY
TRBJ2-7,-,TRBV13,ASSPTGTGVSRSSYEQY
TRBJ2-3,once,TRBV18,ASSAPGLAGTDTQY
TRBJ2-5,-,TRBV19,ASSMVLASGLSETQY
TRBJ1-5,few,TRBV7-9,ASSSTGGLQPQH
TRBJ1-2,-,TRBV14,ASSQSGQGAYGYT
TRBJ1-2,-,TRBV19,ASSPVDWAGYSNYGYT
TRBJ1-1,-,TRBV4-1,ASSVGVGVTEAF
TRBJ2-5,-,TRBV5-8,ASRDSPRWAQY
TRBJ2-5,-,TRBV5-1,ASSPGTSGDTQY
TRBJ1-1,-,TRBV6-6,ASRRQGWETEAF
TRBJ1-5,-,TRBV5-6,ASSSGTGGFWSNQPQH
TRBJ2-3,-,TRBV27,ASSKIPTDTQY
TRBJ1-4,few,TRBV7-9,ASSSASWTPDEKLF
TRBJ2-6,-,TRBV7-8,ASSLVGQGISGANVLT
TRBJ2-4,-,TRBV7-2,ASSLSLAVAKNIQY
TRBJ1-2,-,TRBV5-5,ASSFGQGDNYGYT
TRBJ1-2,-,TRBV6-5,ASSPDREIGGYT
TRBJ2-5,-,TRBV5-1,ASSLGVAETQY
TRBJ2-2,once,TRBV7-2,ASSLTGGVAGELF
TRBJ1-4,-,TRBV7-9,ASSNSATNEKLF
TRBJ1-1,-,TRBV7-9,ASSPGTGDNRNTEAF
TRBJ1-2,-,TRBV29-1,SVITGTGFTYGYT
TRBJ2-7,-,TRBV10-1,ASSRREGQPYYEQY
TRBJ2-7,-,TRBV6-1,ASSEQVGYEQY
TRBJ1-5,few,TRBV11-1,ASSFGYNQPQH
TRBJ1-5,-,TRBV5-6,ASRPPGRGASVQPQH
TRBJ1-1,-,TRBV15,ATSLPAENTEAF
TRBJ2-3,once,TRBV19,ASKTGPASGRAGDTQY
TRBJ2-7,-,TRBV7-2,ASSSNRYEQY
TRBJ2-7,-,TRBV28,ASSLGAGVTSYEQY
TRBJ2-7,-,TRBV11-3,ASSFTRIGEPYEQY